This TCR beta chain was sequenced during a study of T cells in Graves' hyperthyroidism and ophthalmopathy. Study-wide points: The majority of expanded thyroid clonotypes above 0.001 also appeared in blood.

The PBMCs were taken from roughly 9.3 ml of fresh peripheral blood. Using RNA transcripts as the source, TCR beta CDR3 regions were amplified. The HTBI primer set drove a first-round RT-PCR of the TCR CDR3. Each CDR3 protein is one row after TCRdb ran MiXCR on the multiplex PCR reads. The sample consists of around 700,000 distinct CDR3 sequences, roughly a sixth of them appearing once. Germline V lookup: CDR1 SGHTA, CDR2 FQGNSA. V shed 8 bases, J shed 1 base, and the junction held 7 bases outside the gene matches. This CDR3 spans 16 amino acids. This clonotype was counted only a few times. Its antigen is not known.

This clonotype was obtained from a woman between 45 and 65 years old with Graves' hyperthyroidism that later progressed to Graves' ophthalmopathy. The chain carries TRBV7-2 and TRBJ1-3; 11 positions agree with TRBD1. The sample was blood. The CDR3, as DNA: TGTGCCAGCTCCCGGACAGGGGGCGCTTCTGGAAACACCATATATTTT. Amino acids: CASSRTGGASGNTIYF. The variable domain in full, with the rest retrieved from reference TRBV7-2 and TRBJ1-3, is GAGVSQSPSNKVTEKGKDVELRCDPISGHTALYWYRQSLGQGLEFLIYFQGNSAPDKSGLPSDRFSAERTGGSVSTLTIQRTQQEDSAVYLCASSRTGGASGNTIYFGEGSWLTVV.